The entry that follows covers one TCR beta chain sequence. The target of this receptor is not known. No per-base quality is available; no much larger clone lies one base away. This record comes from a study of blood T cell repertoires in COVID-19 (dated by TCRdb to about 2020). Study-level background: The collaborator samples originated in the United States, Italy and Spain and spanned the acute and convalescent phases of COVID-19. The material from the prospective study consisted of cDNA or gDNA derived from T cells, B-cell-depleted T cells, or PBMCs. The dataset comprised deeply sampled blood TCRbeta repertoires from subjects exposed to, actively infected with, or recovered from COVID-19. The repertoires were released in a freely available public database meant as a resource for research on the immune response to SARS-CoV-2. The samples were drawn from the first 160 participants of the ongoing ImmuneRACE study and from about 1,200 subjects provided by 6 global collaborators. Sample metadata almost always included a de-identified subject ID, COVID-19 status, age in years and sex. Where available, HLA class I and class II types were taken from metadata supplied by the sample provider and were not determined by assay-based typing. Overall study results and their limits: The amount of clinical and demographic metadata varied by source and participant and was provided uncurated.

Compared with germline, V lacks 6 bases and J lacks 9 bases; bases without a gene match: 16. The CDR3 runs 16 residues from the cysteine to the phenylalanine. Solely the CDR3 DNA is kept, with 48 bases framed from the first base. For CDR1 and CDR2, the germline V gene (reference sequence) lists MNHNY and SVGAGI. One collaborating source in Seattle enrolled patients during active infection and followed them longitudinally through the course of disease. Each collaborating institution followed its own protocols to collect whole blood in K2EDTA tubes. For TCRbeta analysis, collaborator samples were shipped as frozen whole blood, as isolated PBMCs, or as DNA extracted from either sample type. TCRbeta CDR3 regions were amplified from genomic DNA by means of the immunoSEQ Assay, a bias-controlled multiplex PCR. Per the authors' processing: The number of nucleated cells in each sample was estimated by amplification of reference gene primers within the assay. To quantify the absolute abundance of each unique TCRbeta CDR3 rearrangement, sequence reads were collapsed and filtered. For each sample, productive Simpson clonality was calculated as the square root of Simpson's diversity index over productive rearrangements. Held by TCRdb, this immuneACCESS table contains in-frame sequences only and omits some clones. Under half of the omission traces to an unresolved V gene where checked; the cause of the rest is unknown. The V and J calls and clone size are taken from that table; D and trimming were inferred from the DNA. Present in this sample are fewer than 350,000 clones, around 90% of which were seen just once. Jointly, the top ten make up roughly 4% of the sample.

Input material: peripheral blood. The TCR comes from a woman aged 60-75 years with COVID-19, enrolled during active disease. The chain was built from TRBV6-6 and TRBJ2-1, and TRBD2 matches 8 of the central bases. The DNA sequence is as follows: TGTGCCAGCAGCCCCTTCCGGGGGGGCGATTTCCCTGAGCAGTTCTTC. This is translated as CASSPFRGGDFPEQFF.